Following are 26 T cell receptor beta chains from one sample sequenced in a study of human T cells and chemical hapten exposure. Time point described: patch test 3, about 24 weeks after DPC sensitization. Sample treatment: therapeutic diphenylcyclopropenone sensitization with weekly scalp DPC. MiXCR, run by TCRdb on the RACE reads, gives a single entry per CDR3 protein. This sample has roughly 200,000 distinct CDR3 sequences, with about 25% found just once. This sample comprised whole blood, obtained in connection with sensitization to the hapten diphenylcyclopropenone (DPC). These receptors all stem from a woman aged 35 to 49 with alopecia areata. Some clones in this sample may be carry-over from other donors' samples.

V is TRBV9 and J is TRBJ2-1; no clear D gene. Germline V gene data show CDR1 as SGDLS and CDR2 as YYNGEE. The CDR3 runs to 14 residues. Deletions cut 0 bases from V and 3 bases from J, with 7 bases between. The chain's CDR3 is CASSVVSNYNEQFF. CDR3 bases: TGTGCCAGCAGCGTAGTATCGAACTACAATGAGCAGTTCTTC.

The CDR3 spells CATSDFDRSYGYTF. The CDR3 DNA reads as TGTGCCACCAGTGATTTTGACAGGAGTTATGGCTACACCTTC. The rearrangement uses TRBV24-1 and TRBJ1-2, with D perhaps TRBD1 (6 bases). This CDR3 is built from 14 residues. Per germline, CDR1 KGHDR and CDR2 SFDVKD. Trimming left V 1 base short and J 5 bases short, with 10 bases between.

Only a few counts were recorded for this clonotype. The chain links TRBV10-3 to TRBJ1-4; unclear D gene. The CDR3 is 13 amino acids. Germline assignment: CDR1 ENHRY and CDR2 SYGVKD. The V end was cut by 8 bases, the J end by 8 bases, with 15 bases between. The CDR3 region has the DNA TGTGCCATCGGCGATCAAAATGGAGAAAAACTGTTTTTT. It codes for CAIGDQNGEKLFF.

The sample holds a few counts of this clonotype. The J gene is TRBJ2-1, the V gene TRBV24-1, with 12 nucleotides matching TRBD2. Germline-derived CDR1 and CDR2 are KGHDR and SFDVKD. CDR3 length: 17 residues. The V gene end was trimmed by 1 base and the J gene end by 8 bases; junction bases not matched to a gene: 8. The CDR3 DNA reads as TGTGCCACCAGTGATTTAGGAGGACTAGCGGGATTCGATGAGCAGTTCTTC. This sequence encodes CATSDLGGLAGFDEQFF.

In this sample, this clonotype turned up a few times. V and J are TRBV20-1 and TRBJ1-5; the D gene is possibly TRBD1 (6 bases). The CDR3 is 13 amino acids. CDR1 DFQATT and CDR2 SNEGSKA come from the germline V gene (reference sequence). V was clipped by 6 bases and J by 7 bases, with 16 bases between them. This CDR3 reads CSATGTTWQPQHF. As DNA, the CDR3 is TGCAGTGCGACTGGGACAACCTGGCAGCCCCAGCATTTT.

Many counts were recorded for this clonotype. The chain is built from TRBV6-1 and TRBJ2-3, with TRBD2 matching 13 bases. Germline assignment: CDR1 MNHNS and CDR2 SASEGT. The CDR3 is 15 amino acids. The ends lost 6 bases at V and 4 bases at J; junction bases unmatched: 4. The CDR3 nucleotides are TGTGCCAGCAGGACACTAGCGGGAGGGCCAGATACGCAGTATTTT. Its translation is CASRTLAGGPDTQYF.

V usage is TRBV2 and J usage is TRBJ2-2, with D uncertain. V was shortened by 7 bases and J by 2 bases, with 14 bases between the two germline ends. Germline V lookup: CDR1 SNHLY, CDR2 FYNNEI. CDR3 length: 15 amino acids. The CDR3 protein is CASTQQTLNTGELFF. CDR3 sequence (DNA): TGTGCCAGCACCCAGCAGACTTTAAACACCGGGGAGCTGTTTTTT.

This clonotype has at least ten counts. The genes are TRBV28 and TRBJ1-2, with 9 bases matching TRBD1. The V gene end was trimmed by 6 bases and the J gene end by 4 bases; junction bases not matched to a gene: 15. This CDR3 spans 17 amino acids. Germline loops: CDR1 MDHEN, CDR2 SYDVKM. The CDR3 here is CASRLPPGQGSTYGYTF. In DNA form, the CDR3 reads TGTGCCAGCAGACTCCCTCCGGGACAGGGATCAACCTATGGCTACACCTTC.

This clonotype was seen more than once but under ten times. The chain joins TRBV6-6 to TRBJ1-5, with D possibly TRBD1 on 5 matching bases. Per germline, CDR1 MNHNY and CDR2 SVGAGI (reference sequence). V shed 5 bases and J shed 6 bases, with 17 bases lying between them. This CDR3 spans 15 amino acids. The CDR3 sequence is CASSPVDIWVQPQHF. CDR3 coding DNA: TGTGCCAGCAGTCCCGTGGACATTTGGGTTCAGCCCCAGCATTTT.

The CDR3 spells CASSQDSGTGSYEQYF. In DNA, the CDR3 is TGTGCCAGCAGCCAAGATAGCGGGACTGGATCCTACGAGCAGTACTTC. J is TRBJ2-7 and V is TRBV4-2; TRBD2 aligns across 8 bases. The CDR3 totals 16 residues. Trimming took 0 bases from V and 1 from J; bases not matched to a gene: 5. Germline-derived CDR1 and CDR2 are LGHNA and YNFKEQ.

In this sample, this clonotype turned up a few times. The gene calls are TRBV18 and TRBJ1-5, with TRBD1 matching 7 bases. The trim removed 6 bases at V and 2 bases at J, leaving 13 bases unmatched. Per the germline V gene, CDR1 is KGHSH and CDR2 is LQKENI. The length of the CDR3 is 17 residues. CDR3 nucleotides: TGTGCCAGCTCTTCGAAACAGGGGATGGAGGGCAATCAGCCCCAGCATTTT. Its translation is CASSSKQGMEGNQPQHF.

DNA of the CDR3: TGTGCCATTCATAGCGGGACTTTGTTAGAGACCCAGTACTTC. Translating gives CAIHSGTLLETQYF. The chain recombines TRBV10-3 with TRBJ2-5, with TRBD2 matching over 8 bases. V lost 9 bases and J lost 4; bases outside the gene matches: 10. The germline gives CDR1 ENHRY, CDR2 SYGVKD. The CDR3 sequence is 14 residues long.

The chain carries TRBV28 and TRBJ2-7; 7 nucleotides align to TRBD1. Germline V gene lookup returns CDR1 MDHEN and CDR2 SYDVKM. V lost 5 bases to trimming and J lost 1 base; unmatched junction nucleotides: 5. CDR3 length: 14 residues. The CDR3 region is CASSVQGRSYEQYF. In nucleotides, the CDR3 is TGTGCCAGCAGTGTACAGGGGCGTTCCTACGAGCAGTACTTC.

The chain uses TRBV5-6 and TRBJ1-5; 8 nucleotides line up with TRBD1. Germline loops: CDR1 SGHDT, CDR2 YYEEEE. The CDR3 totals 16 residues. J gave up 3 bases and V 4 bases, and 9 bases lay outside the gene matches. The CDR3: CASSARTGSTNQPQHF. In DNA form, the CDR3 reads TGTGCCAGCAGCGCGCGGACAGGGTCGACCAATCAGCCCCAGCATTTT. The complete variable domain, with remaining parts taken from reference TRBV5-6 and TRBJ1-5, reads DAGVTQSPTHLIKTRGQQVTLRCSPKSGHDTVSWYQQALGQGPQFIFQYYEEEERQRGNFPDRFSGHQFPNYSSELNVNALLLGDSALYLCASSARTGSTNQPQHFGDGTRLSIL.

This clonotype was observed a single time. The chain recombines TRBV5-1 with TRBJ2-1, with 10 bases identical to TRBD2. This CDR3 spans 17 amino acids. Trimming cost V 0 bases and J 0 bases; bases outside gene matches: 3. The germline gives CDR1 SGHRS, CDR2 YFSETQ. CDR3 amino acids: CASSLVASGSSYNEQFF. The CDR3 region has the DNA TGCGCCAGCAGCTTGGTGGCTAGCGGGAGCTCCTACAATGAGCAGTTCTTC.

This clonotype turned up a few times. The chain combines TRBV20-1 with TRBJ2-1; D remains ambiguous. The V end lost 1 base, the J end lost 4 bases, and 14 bases lay between the germline ends. CDR1 DFQATT and CDR2 SNEGSKA come from the germline V gene (reference sequence). This CDR3 spans 15 amino acids. CDR3 in amino acids: CSARAPLILYNEQFF. In DNA, the CDR3 is TGCAGTGCTAGAGCCCCGCTTATCCTTTACAATGAGCAGTTCTTC.

The chain is built from TRBV20-1 and TRBJ2-7; the D call may be TRBD1 or TRBD2 (5 bases each). Germline CDR1 is DFQATT and CDR2 is SNEGSKA (reference sequence). CDR3 length: 13 residues. Trimming took off 3 bases at V and 5 bases at J, with 14 bases between the two ends. The CDR3 DNA is TGCAGTGCTAGCAGAGGGGTGAGGGACGAGCAGTACTTC. Amino acid sequence: CSASRGVRDEQYF.

The rearrangement links TRBV28 to TRBJ2-7, with 10 positions matching TRBD1. V lost 3 bases and J lost 6; bases outside the gene matches: 5. The V gene's germline CDR1 is MDHEN and CDR2 SYDVKM. The CDR3 loop spans 14 amino acids. Here the CDR3 reads CASSFRDRGGEQYF. CDR3 sequence (DNA): TGTGCCAGCAGTTTCCGGGACAGGGGAGGCGAGCAGTACTTC.

In DNA form, the CDR3 reads TGCAGCGTTGGCGAGGGGGCCGAGCAGTACTTC. Protein sequence: CSVGEGAEQYF. This chain joins TRBV29-1 and TRBJ2-7; 7 bases agree with TRBD1. The CDR3 spans 11 residues. The junction had 3 bases not matched to a gene; V was cut back by 4 bases and J by 6 bases. Per the germline V gene, CDR1 is SQVTM and CDR2 is ANQGSEA.

The rearrangement links TRBV27 to TRBJ2-3, with unresolved D. Trimming removed 5 bases at V and 3 bases at J, with 9 bases between. The CDR3 length is 13 residues. CDR1 is MNHEY and CDR2 is SMNVEV in the germline V gene (reference sequence). The CDR3 DNA follows: TGTGCCAGCAGTAGCCAAACTACAGATACGCAGTATTTT. Its translation: CASSSQTTDTQYF.

This clonotype was picked up many times. This chain joins TRBV6-5 and TRBJ2-1; D unresolved. This CDR3 contains 11 residues. Deletions cut 2 bases from V and 8 bases from J, with 4 bases between. Germline CDR1 is MNHEY and CDR2 is SVGAGI. The CDR3 is CASSYVHEQFF. In nucleotides, the CDR3 is TGTGCCAGCAGTTACGTCCATGAGCAGTTCTTC.

The rearrangement joins TRBV7-9 to TRBJ1-1, with D hard to call. The V and J ends lost 8 bases and 2 bases respectively, with 12 bases between them. Germline V lookup: CDR1 SEHNR, CDR2 FQNEAQ (reference sequence). The CDR3 spans 13 residues. Written as DNA, the CDR3 is TGTGCCAGCTTACTAACAGCTAACACTGAAGCTTTCTTT. It specifies CASLLTANTEAFF.

The genes are TRBV10-3 and TRBJ2-7, with a possible D match to TRBD2 (6 bases). Trimming cost V 6 bases and J 1 base, with 10 bases left between them. CDR1 and CDR2 (germline): ENHRY, SYGVKD. There are 13 residues in the CDR3. The CDR3 reads CAIRVGGSYEQYF. For the CDR3, the DNA is TGTGCCATCAGGGTCGGGGGTTCCTACGAGCAGTACTTC.

This clonotype was found a few times. The chain carries TRBV5-1 and TRBJ2-5; D might be TRBD2 (6 bases). The ends were cut back, 9 bases at V and 1 base at J, with 13 bases in the middle. Germline lookup yields CDR1 SGHRS and CDR2 YFSETQ. The CDR3 is made up of 13 amino acids. In nucleotides, the CDR3 is TGCGCCACCGCGCGGGGCACCCAAGAGACCCAGTACTTC. This sequence encodes CATARGTQETQYF.

The chain is built from TRBV12-3 or TRBV12-4 and TRBJ1-1; TRBD1 is a possible D gene (5 bases). CDR3 size: 11 residues. Trimming took 5 bases from V and 9 from J, leaving 10 bases between them. CDR3 in amino acids: CASSEGRQAFF. The DNA for the CDR3 is TGTGCCAGCAGTGAGGGACGCCAAGCTTTCTTT.

The CDR3 reads CASSQGGDRSTDTQYF. The CDR3 DNA follows: TGTGCCAGCAGCCAAGGGGGGGACAGAAGCACAGATACGCAGTATTTT. The rearrangement joins TRBV14 to TRBJ2-3; a possible D gene is TRBD1 (7 bases). V lost 1 base to trimming and J lost 0 bases, with 11 bases between them. The CDR3 is made up of 16 amino acids. Germline V CDR1 and CDR2: SGHDN, FVKESK.